These 5 T cell receptor beta chains originate from one sample sequenced in a study of response to subunit inactivated influenza vaccine. TCRdb analysed the RT-PCR reads with MiXCR anew, one entry per CDR3 protein. The data hold 560,000 or so distinct CDR3 sequences, with around 8% observed a single time. Here the sequenced sample was PBMCs from blood, taken roughly 24 months after vaccination. These receptors all stem from a man between 50 and 75 years old who received an inactivated influenza vaccine.

This clonotype was seen only a few times. This chain connects TRBV6-1 to TRBJ2-5, with 11 positions matching TRBD2. The CDR3 covers 16 residues. Germline CDR1 is MNHNS and CDR2 is SASEGT. The junction had 5 bases not matched to a gene; V was cut back by 2 bases and J by 3 bases. CDR3 loop: CASSEPGLADKETQYF. In nucleotides, the CDR3 is TGTGCCAGCAGTGAACCGGGACTAGCGGATAAAGAGACCCAGTACTTC.

This clonotype was picked up a small number of times. The chain combines TRBV29-1 with TRBJ1-4; TRBD1 is a possible D gene (5 bases). V dropped 6 bases and J dropped 3 bases, with 11 bases sitting between them. The CDR3 is 13 amino acids. In germline, CDR1 is SQVTM, CDR2 ANQGSEA. CDR3 residues: CSVGGASNEKLFF. As DNA, the CDR3 is TGCAGCGTCGGAGGGGCCTCTAATGAAAAACTGTTTTTT.

This clonotype was counted a few times. The chain couples TRBV20-1 to TRBJ2-7; a possible D gene is TRBD2 (6 bases). Trimming removed 5 bases at V and 0 bases at J, with 11 bases between. Germline V gene lookup returns CDR1 DFQATT and CDR2 SNEGSKA (reference sequence). The CDR3 runs 13 residues. The CDR3 nucleotides are TGCAGTGCTGCTAGCGTGAGCTCCTACGAGCAGTACTTC. Translating gives CSAASVSSYEQYF.

The chain recombines TRBV11-2 with TRBJ2-3; the match to TRBD2 covers 7 bases. Per the germline V gene, CDR1 is SGHAT and CDR2 is FQNNGV. The CDR3 runs 16 residues. Trimming cost V 5 bases and J 4 bases; bases outside gene matches: 12. The CDR3 nucleotides read TGTGCCAGCAGCCAATCGTATGGGAGGGTGGCAGATACGCAGTATTTT. As protein: CASSQSYGRVADTQYF.

This chain joins TRBV6-5 and TRBJ1-4; no clear D gene. Trimming removed 2 bases at V and 6 bases at J, with 10 bases between. The length of the CDR3 is 14 residues. The germline CDR1 and CDR2 sequences are MNHEY and SVGAGI. CDR3 protein: CASSYRLEDEKLFF. The CDR3 nucleotides are TGTGCCAGCAGTTACCGACTTGAAGATGAAAAACTGTTTTTT.